Listed below are T cell receptor beta chains from one sample, sequenced in a study of graft-versus-host responses after intestinal transplantation. The repertoire was sequenced with immunoSEQ multiplex PCR; TCRdb's copy has only in-frame clones and lacks some. The profile shows around 26,000 clones, 94% of them singletons. Sample: PBMCs, taken 156 days after intestinal transplant. These receptors all come from a human patient who received an intestinal transplant, so some T cells may come from the graft donor. CDR3s include the opening cysteine and the closing phenylalanine or tryptophan. D genes are given only for firm matches. For some rows the clone size is stated as once, few or many, or as a class when expanded; others skip it.

V gene	J gene	D gene	clone size	CDR3 DNA	CDR3 protein
TRBV5-4	TRBJ2-5	NA	NA	TGTGCCATAAAATTGGGGCTATCAGAGACCCAGTACTTC	CAIKLGLSETQYF
TRBV6-5	TRBJ2-7	NA	NA	TGTGCCAGCAGTTACTCAGGGGTCTACGAGCAGTACTTC	CASSYSGVYEQYF
TRBV30	TRBJ1-1	NA	NA	TGTGCCTCAAACGGCAGGACAAACACTGAAGCTTTCTTT	CASNGRTNTEAFF
TRBV2	TRBJ2-7	NA	NA	TGTGCCAGCAAGACGAACCACGAGCAGTACTTC	CASKTNHEQYF
TRBV10-3	TRBJ2-1	NA	NA	TGTGCCATCGGCAGGGGCTCAAATGAGCAGTTCTTC	CAIGRGSNEQFF
TRBV11-2	TRBJ1-1	NA	once	TGTGCCAGCAGCTTAGGGCCTATGAGGGGGAGGAAAGAAGCTTTCTTT	CASSLGPMRGRKEAFF
TRBV4-1	TRBJ2-7	NA	NA	TGCGCCAGCAGCCATCGACAGACTGCCAACTCCTACGAGCAGTACTTC	CASSHRQTANSYEQYF
TRBV27	TRBJ2-7	NA	NA	TGTGCCAGCAGTTTGTCAGGGAGCTCCTACGAGCAGTACTTC	CASSLSGSSYEQYF
TRBV28	TRBJ1-5	NA	NA	TGTGCCAGCAGTTTGGGTCATAGCAATCAGCCCCAGCATTTT	CASSLGHSNQPQHF
TRBV15	TRBJ1-1	TRBD1	once	TGTGCCACCAGCAGAGGGGGGACAGGATTGAACACTGAAGCTTTCTTT	CATSRGGTGLNTEAFF
TRBV30	TRBJ2-1	TRBD2	NA	TGTGCCTGGAGGGGAGGGTTCTACAATGAGCAGTTCTTC	CAWRGGFYNEQFF
TRBV27	TRBJ2-1	NA	NA	TGTGCCAGCAGTTGGGACCTAACCCCCAATGAGCAGTTCTTC	CASSWDLTPNEQFF
TRBV7-2	TRBJ1-2	NA	NA	TGTGCCAGCAGCTTAGGGCAGCACTATGGCTACACCTTC	CASSLGQHYGYTF
TRBV6-6	TRBJ2-1	TRBD2	NA	TGTGCCAGCAGTTACTCGAAAAGCGGGAGGGTCAATGAGCAGTTCTTC	CASSYSKSGRVNEQFF
TRBV4-1	TRBJ1-3	TRBD1	few	TGCGCCAGCAGCCAGGGACGACAGGGGAACTCTGGAAACACCATATATTTT	CASSQGRQGNSGNTIYF
TRBV4-1	TRBJ1-1	NA	NA	TGCGCCAGCAGCCAAGGGCGCCCAGGGACCATGCAAGATAGTGAAGCTTTCTTT	CASSQGRPGTMQDSEAFF
TRBV2	TRBJ2-7	NA	NA	TGTGCCAGCAGTGAATACGCGAATATCCCCTGGTCGTTTGGGGAGGAAAGGTACGAGCAGTACTTC	CASSEYANIPWSFGEERYEQYF
TRBV7-9	TRBJ2-7	NA	once	TGTGCCAGCAGACTTCAGGGGACCGACTCCTACGAGCAGTACTTC	CASRLQGTDSYEQYF
TRBV5-5	TRBJ2-2	TRBD1	NA	TGTGCCAGCAGCTTCCGGGACAGGGATAACACCGGGGAGCTGTTTTTT	CASSFRDRDNTGELFF
TRBV7-9	TRBJ2-7	NA	NA	TGTGCCAGCAGCTTAGGTGGAGGTGCCTACGAGCAGTACTTC	CASSLGGGAYEQYF
TRBV7-9	TRBJ2-7	NA	NA	TGTGCCAGCAGCTGGACGCCCACAGGGTCTGTCGAGCAGTACTTC	CASSWTPTGSVEQYF
TRBV6-6	TRBJ1-1	TRBD1	NA	TGTGCCAGCACCCAAACAGGGGAAGGGACTGAAGCTTTCTTT	CASTQTGEGTEAFF
TRBV19	TRBJ1-2	NA	NA	TGTGCCAGTAGTACAGGGCCGGGAGGCCTCGATGGCTACACCTTC	CASSTGPGGLDGYTF
TRBV19	TRBJ1-2	TRBD1	NA	TGTGCCAGTAGTATTGGTGTAGGGGGCGGTGATGGCTACACCTTC	CASSIGVGGGDGYTF
TRBV11-2	TRBJ1-1	NA	once	TGTGCCAGCAGCAAGGAACTTGAAGCTTTCTTT	CASSKELEAFF
TRBV14	TRBJ2-1	NA	NA	TGTGCCAGCAGCCAAGGGGGAATCCATGAGCAGTTCTTC	CASSQGGIHEQFF
TRBV2	TRBJ1-1	NA	once	TGTGCCAGCAATAATCCGACAGCGGTGAACACTGAAGCTTTCTTT	CASNNPTAVNTEAFF
TRBV11-2	TRBJ2-3	NA	NA	TGTGCCAGCAGCCCCCACGGGGGCGCGTCGGATACGCAGTATTTT	CASSPHGGASDTQYF
TRBV7-9	TRBJ2-3	NA	NA	TGTGCCAGCAGCACCAGGGAAGCAAGCACAGATACGCAGTATTTT	CASSTREASTDTQYF
TRBV5-4	TRBJ2-3	TRBD2	NA	TGTGCCAGCAGCTTGCGGGAGGGCACAGATACGCAGTATTTT	CASSLREGTDTQYF
TRBV5-4	TRBJ1-2	TRBD1	NA	TGTGCCAGCAGCTTGCAGGGGGCTGGTGGCTACACCTTC	CASSLQGAGGYTF
TRBV7-2	TRBJ1-1	NA	NA	TGTGCCAGCAGCTCACGGGGTTTTACTATCACTGAAGCTTTCTTT	CASSSRGFTITEAFF
TRBV30	TRBJ1-3	NA	NA	TGTGCCTGGAGTCCCCAGGATTGGAGGGGAAACACCATATATTTT	CAWSPQDWRGNTIYF
TRBV30	TRBJ2-7	TRBD2	once	TGTGCCTGGCAGGGACTAGCGGGAAACGAGCAGTACTTC	CAWQGLAGNEQYF
TRBV5-1	TRBJ1-6	TRBD1	NA	TGCGCCAGCTCGTCCCAGGGGGCTTTGGATTCACCCCTCCACTTT	CASSSQGALDSPLHF
TRBV7-9	TRBJ1-2	TRBD1	NA	TGTGCCAGCAGCTCGCCGGGGACAGGAGAGTATGGCTACACCTTC	CASSSPGTGEYGYTF
TRBV6-1	TRBJ2-7	TRBD1	NA	TGTGCCAGCAGTAAAGGGGGCTCCAGTGCCGAGCAGTACTTC	CASSKGGSSAEQYF
TRBV6-1	TRBJ2-7	TRBD2	NA	TGTGCCAGCACCTACGGGGGGGGCATCACCTACGAGCAGTACTTC	CASTYGGGITYEQYF
TRBV6-1	TRBJ1-1	NA	NA	TGTGCCAGCAGTGAACCCGGGACGGGGGGTGAAGCTTTCTTT	CASSEPGTGGEAFF
TRBV27	TRBJ1-5	NA	NA	TGTGCCAGCAGTTGGGACGGCAATCAGCCCCAGCATTTT	CASSWDGNQPQHF
TRBV7-2	TRBJ1-1	TRBD1	NA	TGTGCCAGCAGTCCCGGGACAGGGCGGGGGAACACTGAAGCTTTCTTT	CASSPGTGRGNTEAFF
TRBV7-9	TRBJ2-2	TRBD2	NA	TGTGCCAGCAGCCCCCTTCGGGAGGGCCACGGCGGGGAGCTGTTTTTT	CASSPLREGHGGELFF
TRBV7-9	TRBJ2-5	NA	NA	TGTGCCAGCAGCTACCCTGGAATGGAGACCCAGTACTTC	CASSYPGMETQYF
TRBV4-1	TRBJ1-6	TRBD1	NA	TGCGCCAGCAGCCAAGGGACCGGGACAGCATATAATTCACCCCTCCACTTT	CASSQGTGTAYNSPLHF
TRBV13	TRBJ2-7	TRBD2	NA	TGTGCCAGCAGCGAAAGCGGGGGCATATACTACGAGCAGTACTTC	CASSESGGIYYEQYF
TRBV11-3	TRBJ2-7	NA	NA	TGTGCCAGCAGCTTAGGGGTGGGCTACGAGCAGTACTTC	CASSLGVGYEQYF
TRBV6-5	TRBJ2-7	TRBD2	NA	TGTGCCAGCAGTTACTGGTACGGGACTAGCTTCGACGAGCAGTACTTC	CASSYWYGTSFDEQYF
TRBV28	TRBJ1-5	TRBD1	NA	TGTGCCAGCAGTTTGGGGGACAGGTTCTTCTGGGGCAATCAGCCCCAGCATTTT	CASSLGDRFFWGNQPQHF
TRBV4-2	TRBJ1-1	NA	NA	TGTGCCAGCAGCCAAGAGGGAGGGAAGGGGATTATTGGCACTGAAGCTTTCTTT	CASSQEGGKGIIGTEAFF